This TCR beta chain appears in the sequencing data of a study of human T cells and chemical hapten exposure. This clonotype was picked up a small number of times. TCRdb reprocessed the RACE reads via MiXCR and lists one record per CDR3 protein. Seen here are 350,000 or so distinct CDR3 sequences, approximately 6.3% observed once, and the top ten hold roughly 7.9%. The sample's time point: patch test 1, 2 weeks after DPC sensitization. Treatment here: therapeutic diphenylcyclopropenone sensitization with weekly scalp DPC. Trimming shortened V by 6 bases and J by 4 bases, and 17 bases separated the two germline ends. Germline lookup yields CDR1 LGHDT and CDR2 YNNKEL (reference sequence). The CDR3 covers 15 residues.

V usage is TRBV3-1 and J usage is TRBJ2-3; D is uncertain. The specimen was whole blood, collected in connection with sensitization to the hapten diphenylcyclopropenone (DPC). This receptor was taken from a woman younger than 35 with alopecia areata. Some clones in this sample may be carry-over from other donors' samples. The CDR3 DNA reads as TGTGCCAGCAGTGAGGCCGGGTCTCGGGCAGATACGCAGTATTTT. This encodes CASSEAGSRADTQYF.